The entry that follows covers one TCR beta chain sequence. The data were taken from a study of blood T cell repertoires in COVID-19. Study-wide background: From the United States, Italy and Spain came samples of acute and convalescent COVID-19.

Here immunoSEQ multiplex PCR was the method, and the copy in TCRdb shows in-frame clones only, minus some. The data contain 300,000 or so clones, around 82% of them singletons. Sequenced sample: peripheral blood. This TCR came from a woman between 45 and 60 years old with acute or convalescent COVID-19.

CDR3 in DNA: TGTGCCAGCAGTGACCGGGACAGGGGCACAGATACGCAGTATTTT. Protein product: CASSDRDRGTDTQYF. This sequence joins TRBV6-6 and TRBJ2-3, with TRBD1 matching over 9 bases. After removal of 5 bases from V and 1 base from J, the junction contained 4 bases not matched to a gene. In germline, CDR1 is MNHNY, CDR2 SVGAGI (reference sequence). This CDR3 contains 15 residues.